The present TCR beta chain was sequenced within a study of glioma-infiltrating T cells. Study-level results: Very few CDR3 sequences were shared between tissue and blood. Gliomas, especially low-grade, showed above-expected tissue-blood divergence; non-neoplastic patients showed below.

From germline, CDR1 is LNHDA and CDR2 SQIVND (reference sequence). The CDR3 has 12 amino acids. V lost 9 bases to trimming and J lost 7 bases; unmatched junction nucleotides: 7. The sample holds a few counts of this clonotype. Its antigen is undetermined. Using RNA template, CDR3s of TCR alpha and beta were amplified with iRepertoire arm-PCR. For one-step reverse transcription and amplification, roughly 95-400 ng of tissue mRNA or PBMC total RNA was used. TCRdb re-called the multiplex PCR reads through MiXCR, storing one row per CDR3 protein. This repertoire shows about 130,000 distinct CDR3 sequences, under 25% found once; its top ten account for under 35%.

Sequenced input: glioma tissue, nonneoplastic brain tissue, or PBMCs (not recorded which). This clonotype was sampled from a human donor with low-grade glioma or glioblastoma, undergoing nonglioma brain surgery, or in good health (not recorded which). V is TRBV19 and J is TRBJ2-3; the match to TRBD2 covers 7 bases. Here the CDR3 DNA reads TGTGCCAGCCGGGACTACCTAAATACGCAGTATTTT. This codes for CASRDYLNTQYF.